Listed here is a single TCR beta chain. The data belong to a study of blood T cell repertoires in COVID-19. CDR1 and CDR2 from the germline V gene are LNHDA and SQIVND (reference sequence). V dropped 6 bases and J dropped 2; count of bases not matched to a gene: 6. The length of the CDR3 is 15 residues. Assay used: immunoSEQ multiplex PCR; TCRdb lists only in-frame clones, some missing. The data show over 120,000 clones, more than 75% seen once. V and J are TRBV19 and TRBJ1-5, with 8 bases identical to TRBD1. The material sequenced was peripheral blood. This sequence was found in a woman between 45 and 65 years old with active or convalescent COVID-19. This CDR3 is CASSPGQAGNQPQHF. The CDR3 bases are TGTGCCAGTAGCCCGGGACAGGCCGGCAATCAGCCCCAGCATTTT. Looking up the rest from reference TRBV19 and TRBJ1-5 gives the full variable domain: DGGITQSPKYLFRKEGQNVTLSCEQNLNHDAMYWYRQDPGQGLRLIYYSQIVNDFQKGDIAEGYSVSREKKESFPLTVTSAQKNPTAFYLCASSPGQAGNQPQHFGDGTRLSIL.